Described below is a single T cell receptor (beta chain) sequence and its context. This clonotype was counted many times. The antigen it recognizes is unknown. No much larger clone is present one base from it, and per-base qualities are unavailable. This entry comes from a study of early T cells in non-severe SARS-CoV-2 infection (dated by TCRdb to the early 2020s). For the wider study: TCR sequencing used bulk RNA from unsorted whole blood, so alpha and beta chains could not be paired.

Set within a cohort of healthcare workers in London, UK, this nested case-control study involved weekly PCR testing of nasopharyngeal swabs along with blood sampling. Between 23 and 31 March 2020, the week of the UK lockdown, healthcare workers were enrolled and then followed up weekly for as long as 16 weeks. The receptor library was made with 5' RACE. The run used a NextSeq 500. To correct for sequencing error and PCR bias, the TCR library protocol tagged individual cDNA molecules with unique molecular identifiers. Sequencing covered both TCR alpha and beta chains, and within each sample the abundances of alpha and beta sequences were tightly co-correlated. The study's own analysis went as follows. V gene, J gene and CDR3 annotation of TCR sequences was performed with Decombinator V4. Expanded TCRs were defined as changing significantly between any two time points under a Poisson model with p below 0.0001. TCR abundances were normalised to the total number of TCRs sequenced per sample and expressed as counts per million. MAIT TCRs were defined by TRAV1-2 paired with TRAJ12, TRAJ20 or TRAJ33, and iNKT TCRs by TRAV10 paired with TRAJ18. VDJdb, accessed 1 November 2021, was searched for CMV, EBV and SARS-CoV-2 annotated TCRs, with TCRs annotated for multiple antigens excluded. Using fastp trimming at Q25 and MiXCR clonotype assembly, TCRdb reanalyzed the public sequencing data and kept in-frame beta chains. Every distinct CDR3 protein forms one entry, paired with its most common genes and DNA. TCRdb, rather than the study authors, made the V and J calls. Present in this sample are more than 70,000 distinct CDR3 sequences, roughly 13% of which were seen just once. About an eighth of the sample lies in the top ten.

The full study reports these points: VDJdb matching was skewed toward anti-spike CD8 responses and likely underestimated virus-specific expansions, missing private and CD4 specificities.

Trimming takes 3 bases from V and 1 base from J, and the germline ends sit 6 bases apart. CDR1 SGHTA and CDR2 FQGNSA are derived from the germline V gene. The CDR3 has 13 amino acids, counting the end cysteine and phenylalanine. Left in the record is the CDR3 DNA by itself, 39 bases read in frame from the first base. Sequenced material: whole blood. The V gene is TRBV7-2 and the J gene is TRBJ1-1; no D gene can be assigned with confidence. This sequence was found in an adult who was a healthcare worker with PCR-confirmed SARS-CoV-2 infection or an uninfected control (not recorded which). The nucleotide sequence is TGTGCCAGCAGCTTCGTCGGGAACACTGAAGCTTTCTTT. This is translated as CASSFVGNTEAFF.